This T cell receptor beta chain was sequenced during a study of T cells after yellow fever vaccination. This clonotype was seen at least ten times. As yet, its antigen is unknown. Using its own MiXCR run on the 5' RACE reads, TCRdb lists one record per CDR3 protein. The sample shows about 250,000 distinct CDR3 sequences, roughly 3.5% of them seen only once. V trimming: 5 bases; J trimming: 4 bases; junction bases outside the gene matches: 2. The germline gives CDR1 SQVTM, CDR2 ANQGSEA. This CDR3 has 12 amino acids. General study results and limits: Contamination of FACS-sorted repertoires by abundant clonotypes from the bulk population could occur.

V is TRBV29-1 and J is TRBJ1-3; 7 bases agree with TRBD1. The clonotype comes from a man aged 18-30 years who received the YFV17D yellow fever vaccine. The source was PBMCs, collected 15 days after the yellow fever booster vaccination. This CDR3 reads CSVKGAGNTIYF. CDR3 DNA: TGCAGCGTTAAGGGGGCGGGAAACACCATATATTTT.